The 20 T cell receptor beta chains presented below share a single source sample, sequenced in a study of blood T cell repertoires in COVID-19. Using immunoSEQ multiplex PCR, the repertoire was profiled, and TCRdb retains in-frame clones only, with some absent. The sample includes 150,000 to 200,000 clones, 70% to 90% of them seen just once. Input material: peripheral blood. The receptors were gathered from a man between 60 and 75 years old with active or convalescent COVID-19.

The J gene is TRBJ2-3, the V gene TRBV7-9, with a weak D call TRBD2 (5 bases). Germline V lookup: CDR1 SEHNR, CDR2 FQNEAQ (reference sequence). CDR3 length equals 13 residues. Trimming took 4 bases from V and 4 from J, leaving 9 bases between them. The CDR3 spells CASSSLVPDTQYF. CDR3 bases: TGTGCCAGCAGCTCACTAGTCCCAGATACGCAGTATTTT.

This clone was detected a few times. V and J are TRBV24-1 and TRBJ2-7, with 7 bases that match TRBD1. V gave up 7 bases and J gave up 0 bases; unmatched junction bases: 8. Germline assignment: CDR1 KGHDR and CDR2 SFDVKD. The length of the CDR3 is 15 residues. CDR3 DNA: TGTGCCACCAGCCCGGCAGGGACAGCCTCCTACGAGCAGTACTTC. This translates into CATSPAGTASYEQYF.

The genes are TRBV6-5 and TRBJ2-1; no clear D gene. Germline CDR1 reads MNHEY; CDR2 reads SVGAGI. The CDR3 is 12 residues long. Trimming shortened V by 6 bases and J by 2 bases, and 5 bases separated the two germline ends. The chain's CDR3 is CASRRTYNEQFF. CDR3 coding DNA: TGTGCCAGCAGGCGGACCTACAATGAGCAGTTCTTC.

This chain connects TRBV7-9 to TRBJ1-5; the match to TRBD1 covers 9 bases. This CDR3 comprises 16 residues. Germline-derived CDR1 and CDR2 are SEHNR and FQNEAQ (reference sequence). Trimming at V came to 1 base and at J to 0 bases, leaving 1 base not matched to a gene. In DNA form, the CDR3 reads TGTGCCAGCAGCTTAGGGACAGGGGATAGCAATCAGCCCCAGCATTTT. Its translation is CASSLGTGDSNQPQHF.

V and J are TRBV4-1 and TRBJ2-7, with D perhaps matching TRBD2 (5 bases). With 1 base removed from V and 2 bases from J, the gap between germline ends came to 9 bases. CDR1 MGHRA and CDR2 YSYEKL come from the germline V gene. This CDR3 contains 14 residues. CDR3 in DNA: TGCGCCAGCAGCCAAGTCCACGGGACCTACGAGCAGTACTTC. Amino acid sequence: CASSQVHGTYEQYF.

The chain is built from TRBV3-1 (or the pseudogene TRBV3-2) and TRBJ2-5; D might be TRBD2 (6 bases). V was cut by 2 bases and J by 5 bases, with 15 bases left in between. Per the germline V gene, CDR1 is LGHDT and CDR2 is YNNKEL (reference sequence). The CDR3 covers 15 residues. Here the CDR3 reads CASSQMPGGSETQYF. CDR3 sequence (DNA): TGTGCCAGCAGCCAAATGCCCGGGGGTTCTGAGACCCAGTACTTC.

This chain connects TRBV6-6 to TRBJ2-2, with TRBD2 matching 11 bases. CDR1 and CDR2 from the germline V gene are MNHNY and SVGAGI (reference sequence). The length of the CDR3 is 15 residues. The J segment lost 1 base and the V segment lost 6 bases, leaving 1 base of the junction unmatched. This CDR3 reads CASSTSGGNTGELFF. CDR3 sequence (DNA): TGTGCCAGCAGCACTAGCGGGGGGAACACCGGGGAGCTGTTTTTT.

The chain carries TRBV15 and TRBJ1-2; TRBD1 agrees at 9 bases. The CDR3 loop spans 16 amino acids. V trimming: 4 bases; J trimming: 3 bases; junction bases outside the gene matches: 9. Germline CDR1 LNHNV, CDR2 YYDKDF (reference sequence). CDR3 sequence: CATSKEDRGLDYGYTF. DNA for the CDR3: TGTGCCACCAGCAAAGAGGACAGGGGACTCGACTATGGCTACACCTTC.

This chain joins TRBV6-4 and TRBJ1-2; 7 bases are shared with TRBD1. J lost 4 bases, V lost 2 bases, and 10 bases had no gene match. CDR1 is MRHNA and CDR2 is SNTAGT in the germline V gene. The CDR3 totals 16 residues. The CDR3 region is CASSDEGAGLGYGYTF. In nucleotides, the CDR3 is TGTGCCAGCAGTGACGAGGGGGCAGGGCTGGGCTATGGCTACACCTTC.

V is TRBV9 and J is TRBJ2-5; D is perhaps TRBD2 (6 bases). The CDR3 consists of 14 residues. The V gene lost 0 bases and the J gene lost 4 bases, with 10 bases spanning the gap. CDR1 SGDLS and CDR2 YYNGEE come from the germline V gene. The CDR3 protein is CASSVDRGLETQYF. The DNA of the CDR3 is TGTGCCAGCAGCGTAGACCGGGGGTTAGAGACCCAGTACTTC.

J is TRBJ1-6 and V is TRBV28; D gene ambiguous. Germline assignment: CDR1 MDHEN and CDR2 SYDVKM. The CDR3 spans 15 residues. Deletions cut 6 bases from V and 0 bases from J, with 9 bases between. CDR3 loop: CASRKQSSYNSPLHF. The CDR3 coding sequence is TGTGCCAGCAGGAAACAGAGCTCCTATAATTCACCCCTCCACTTT.

This chain links TRBV20-1 with TRBJ1-2; 8 bases match TRBD1. V lost 3 bases, J lost 0 bases, and 15 bases stayed unmatched. CDR1 and CDR2 (germline): DFQATT, SNEGSKA (reference sequence). This CDR3 contains 18 residues. For the CDR3, the DNA is TGCAGTGCTAGTGAGGACAGGGCAACATACCCACCTAACTATGGCTACACCTTC. This encodes CSASEDRATYPPNYGYTF.

This clone showed up just a few times. The chain couples TRBV6-5 to TRBJ2-2; D is uncertain. Trimming removed 4 bases from V and 6 bases from J, with 9 bases in between. The CDR3 is made up of 13 amino acids. CDR1 and CDR2 from the germline V gene are MNHEY and SVGAGI. CDR3 sequence reads: CASSSSPAGELFF. The CDR3 bases are TGTGCCAGCAGTTCTTCCCCGGCCGGGGAGCTGTTTTTT.

The gene calls are TRBV27 and TRBJ2-7; D is unclear. Looked up from germline, CDR1 is MNHEY and CDR2 is SMNVEV (reference sequence). V lost 2 bases and J 8 bases, leaving 13 bases between the germline ends. The CDR3 sequence is 13 residues long. This CDR3 reads CASSLISTSKQYF. The CDR3 DNA reads as TGTGCCAGCAGTTTAATTAGTACGAGCAAGCAGTACTTC.

CDR3 amino acids: CASSGGGSTYNEQFF. CDR3 nucleotides: TGTGCCAGCAGCGGGGGCGGGAGTACCTACAATGAGCAGTTCTTC. The chain has TRBV4-2 and TRBJ2-1, with D maybe TRBD2 (7 bases). The ends were cut back, 5 bases at V and 2 bases at J, with 13 bases in the middle. Germline CDR1 is LGHNA and CDR2 is YNFKEQ. This CDR3 has 15 residues.

V is TRBV19 and J is TRBJ2-3; 7 bases line up with TRBD1. V shed 2 bases, J shed 1 base, and the junction held 12 bases outside the gene matches. The germline V gene encodes CDR1 LNHDA and CDR2 SQIVND (reference sequence). The CDR3 length is 18 residues. The CDR3 reads CASSITLSGGGGTDTQYF. The CDR3 DNA reads as TGTGCCAGTAGTATAACACTATCAGGGGGTGGGGGCACAGATACGCAGTATTTT.

This clone occurred once. J is TRBJ2-5 and V is TRBV7-3; TRBD1 might be the D (6 bases). CDR3 length: 13 residues. V gave up 5 bases and J gave up 2 bases, with 9 bases separating them. Per the germline V gene, CDR1 is SGHTA and CDR2 is FQGTGA. CDR3: CASSRDRQETQYF. CDR3 DNA sequence: TGTGCCAGCAGCCGCGACAGGCAAGAGACCCAGTACTTC.

The chain has TRBV30 and TRBJ1-2, with 12 nucleotides matching TRBD1. The CDR3 consists of 15 residues. Per the germline V gene, CDR1 is GTSNPN and CDR2 is SVGIG (reference sequence). V shed 5 bases and J 8 bases; nucleotides not matched to a gene: 12. The CDR3, as DNA: TGTGCCTGGGTTCCTCGGGACAGGGGGCATCGGGGCTACACCTTC. This sequence encodes CAWVPRDRGHRGYTF.

The chain employs TRBV2 and TRBJ1-1, with 8 nucleotides matching TRBD1. Germline CDR1 is SNHLY and CDR2 is FYNNEI. The CDR3 extends over 13 amino acids. The V and J ends lost 5 bases and 5 bases, in that order; junction bases with no gene match: 4. DNA of the CDR3: TGTGCCAGCAGTCGACAGGGGTTAACTGAAGCTTTCTTT. Encoded protein: CASSRQGLTEAFF.

The J gene is TRBJ2-3, the V gene TRBV13, with D hard to call. The CDR3 runs to 12 residues. V lost 1 base and J lost 6, with 5 bases in between. Germline V lookup: CDR1 PRHDT, CDR2 FYEKMQ (reference sequence). For the CDR3, the DNA is TGTGCCAGCAGCTTAGCGCGTGATACGCAGTATTTT. Its translation: CASSLARDTQYF.